Given below is one T cell receptor beta chain in context. This sample stems from a study of blood T cell repertoires in COVID-19. Clones were read by immunoSEQ multiplex PCR, and TCRdb kept only the in-frame ones, dropping some. The sample consists of approximately 24,000 clones, around 88% of them appearing once. This CDR3 region has 14 residues. V dropped 4 bases and J dropped 0 bases, with 7 bases sitting between them. Germline loops: CDR1 LNHDA, CDR2 SQIVND (reference sequence). This TCR came from a man in his sixties or seventies with acute or convalescent COVID-19. The sample was peripheral blood. The V call is TRBV19, the J call TRBJ1-5; no clear D gene. DNA for the CDR3: TGTGCCAGTAGTACCGTTTTTAGCAATCAGCCCCAGCATTTT. The encoded protein is CASSTVFSNQPQHF.